This TCR beta chain was retrieved from a study of blood T cell repertoires in COVID-19. Looking at the study overall: COVID-19 samples, acute and convalescent, were from the United States, Italy and Spain.

In this sample, this clone turned up a few times. The CDR3 sequence is 15 residues long. Unmatched junction bases numbered 6, after V lost 4 bases and J lost 7 bases. Per the germline V gene, CDR1 is LNHDA and CDR2 is SQIVND (reference sequence). Method: immunoSEQ multiplex PCR; TCRdb's copy keeps in-frame clones and lacks some. The table has approximately 150,000 clones, 65% to 85% seen once. The V gene is TRBV19, the J gene TRBJ1-6; TRBD1 matches 8 bases. Sequenced input: PBMCs or T cells enriched from blood (not recorded which). This sequence originates from a man aged 35 to 55 who had recovered from COVID-19. The CDR3 sequence: CASSRTGSGNSPLHF. The CDR3, as DNA: TGTGCCAGTAGTAGGACAGGGTCTGGGAATTCACCCCTCCACTTT. The full variable domain, rest sourced from reference TRBV19 and TRBJ1-6, is DGGITQSPKYLFRKEGQNVTLSCEQNLNHDAMYWYRQDPGQGLRLIYYSQIVNDFQKGDIAEGYSVSREKKESFPLTVTSAQKNPTAFYLCASSRTGSGNSPLHFGNGTRLTVT.